This T cell receptor (beta chain) was sequenced in a study of prognosis after radiotherapy for stage I lung cancer. The overall study: Stage I lung tumors that were newly diagnosed and primary were found in about 14 patients, while roughly five patients had oligometastatic NSCLC after surgical resection of the primary tumor.

Points from the study as a whole: Lower post-radiation Shannon entropy was seen in patients who went on to develop distant metastases. Unique TCR clone counts were lower following stereotactic body radiation therapy (median about 10,000 versus 6,900).

This clonotype was counted many times. Its antigen is as yet unknown. Two-round multiplex PCR amplified TCR beta CDR3 from genomic DNA. Primers targeting each individual TRBV and TRBJ gene were applied in first-round PCR. Using its own MiXCR run on the multiplex PCR reads, TCRdb lists one record per CDR3 protein. The sample carries approximately 28,000 distinct CDR3 sequences, around 41% recorded once. V shed 5 bases and J shed 1 base, with 10 bases lying between them. Germline CDR1 and CDR2: GTSNPN and SVGIG (reference sequence). The CDR3 covers 13 residues. This receptor was obtained from a donor aged 50 or older with non-small cell lung cancer. This specimen consisted of PBMCs, obtained before or after stereotactic body radiation therapy (not recorded which). The V and J genes are TRBV30 and TRBJ2-3; D is undetermined. The CDR3 region is CAWVHGGTDTQYF. The CDR3 nucleotides read TGTGCCTGGGTGCATGGAGGCACAGATACGCAGTATTTT. Full variable domain (missing parts from reference TRBV30 and TRBJ2-3): SQTIHQWPATLVQPVGSPLSLECTVEGTSNPNLYWYRQAAGRGLQLLFYSVGIGQISSEVPQNLSASRPQDRQFILSSKKLLLSDSGFYLCAWVHGGTDTQYFGPGTRLTVL.